This passage covers 7 T cell receptor beta chains from one sample sequenced in a study of blood T cell repertoires in COVID-19. The method was immunoSEQ multiplex PCR; TCRdb's version includes in-frame clones alone and lacks a portion of them. The data contain about 230,000 clones, about 88% of them seen just once; the ten biggest clones take up around 0.97%. The specimen was peripheral blood. The receptor set was obtained from a man between 35 and 55 years old with acute or convalescent COVID-19.

This clone was counted a single time. The chain employs TRBV11-2 and TRBJ1-2; TRBD1 matches 7 bases. This CDR3 is built from 15 residues. Germline V gives CDR1 SGHAT, CDR2 FQNNGV. J was trimmed by 4 bases and V by 5 bases; bases with no gene match: 10. The CDR3 loop is CASSQTGRTPYGYTF. The CDR3 region has the DNA TGTGCCAGCAGCCAGACAGGGAGGACACCCTATGGCTACACCTTC.

The chain's CDR3 is CASSPTGQGLLGEKLFF. For the CDR3, the DNA is TGTGCCAGCAGCCCTACGGGACAGGGCCTGTTAGGGGAAAAACTGTTTTTT. This rearrangement joins TRBV7-8 to TRBJ1-4; 9 bases map to TRBD1. Germline CDR1 and CDR2: SGHVS and FQNEAQ. The CDR3 spans 17 residues. The V gene end was trimmed by 5 bases and the J gene end by 8 bases; junction bases not matched to a gene: 15. Using reference TRBV7-8 and TRBJ1-4 for the parts outside the CDR3, the full variable domain is GAGVSQSPRYKVAKRGQDVALRCDPISGHVSLFWYQQALGQGPEFLTYFQNEAQLDKSGLPSDRFFAERPEGSVSTLKIQRTQQEDSAVYLCASSPTGQGLLGEKLFFGSGTQLSVL.

The rearrangement links TRBV30 to TRBJ2-1, with D possibly being TRBD1 or TRBD2 (5 bases each). The CDR3 contains 10 residues. V shed 5 bases and J shed 9 bases, with 8 bases lying between them. Germline CDR1 is GTSNPN and CDR2 is SVGIG (reference sequence). The CDR3 DNA reads TGTGCCTGGGAGGGGTTTGAGCAGTTCTTC. This sequence encodes CAWEGFEQFF.

This rearrangement joins TRBV10-3 to TRBJ2-3, with 8 bases that match TRBD1. The CDR3 extends over 13 amino acids. V lost 6 bases, J lost 4 bases, and 3 bases stayed unmatched. Germline loops: CDR1 ENHRY, CDR2 SYGVKD. In nucleotides, the CDR3 is TGTGCCATCAGATTACAGGGGGCAGATACGCAGTATTTT. It specifies CAIRLQGADTQYF.

V and J are TRBV6-5 and TRBJ1-1; D call uncertain. This CDR3 region has 13 residues. Trimming cost V 6 bases and J 0 bases, with 8 bases left between them. The germline V gene has CDR1 MNHEY and CDR2 SVGAGI. The CDR3 loop is CASRRGMNTEAFF. For the CDR3, the DNA is TGTGCCAGCAGACGGGGAATGAACACTGAAGCTTTCTTT.

This chain joins TRBV7-2 and TRBJ1-2; 9 bases match TRBD1. V shed 5 bases and J 7 bases; nucleotides not matched to a gene: 11. The CDR3 sequence is 15 residues long. Per the germline V gene, CDR1 is SGHTA and CDR2 is FQGNSA. The CDR3 protein is CASSNRGQGTAGYTF. CDR3 DNA: TGTGCCAGCAGCAACCGGGGACAGGGTACGGCTGGCTACACCTTC.

This chain uses TRBV5-1 with TRBJ1-4; D is perhaps TRBD1 (6 bases). Trimming removed 1 base from V and 2 bases from J, with 15 bases in between. Germline V gene lookup returns CDR1 SGHRS and CDR2 YFSETQ. The length of the CDR3 is 17 residues. In nucleotides, the CDR3 is TGCGCCAGCAGCTTGTCCGTACAGGGACGCACTAATGAAAAACTGTTTTTT. Translated: CASSLSVQGRTNEKLFF. The whole variable domain, remainder taken from reference TRBV5-1 and TRBJ1-4, is KAGVTQTPRYLIKTRGQQVTLSCSPISGHRSVSWYQQTPGQGLQFLFEYFSETQRNKGNFPGRFSGRQFSNSRSEMNVSTLELGDSALYLCASSLSVQGRTNEKLFFGSGTQLSVL.